This record concerns one T cell receptor beta chain sequence. As yet, its antigen is unknown. The sample belongs to a study of shared clonotypes between healthy human individuals. Study outcomes and limitations: For sorted subsets, rarefaction showed incomplete sequencing despite large depth. The naive CD4 repertoires of several donors were compared, and approximately 4.7% of clonotypes were shared.

Repertoires were generated with immunoSEQ multiplex PCR, while TCRdb's copy carries only in-frame clones and drops some. The sample consists of millions of clones, approximately 94% of them appearing once. Naive CD8 populations comprised CD45RO-negative cells positively selected for CCR7, excluding terminally differentiated effector memory CD45RA+ cells. The healthy adult donors were HIV-negative and reported no recent acute infections or vaccinations. Germline CDR1 and CDR2: MDHEN and SYDVKM. The V segment lost 3 bases and the J segment 4 bases; nucleotides outside the gene matches: 10. The length of the CDR3 is 17 residues.

The V call is TRBV28, the J call TRBJ2-1, with 9 bases lining up with TRBD2. Sequencing was performed on naive CD8+ T cells from PBMCs. The sequence was obtained from a man younger than 35 in good health. Some clones in this sample may be carry-over from other donors' samples. The CDR3 DNA sequence: TGTGCCAGCAGTTTTGTCCCTAGCGGGGTCATATACAATGAGCAGTTCTTC. This gives the protein CASSFVPSGVIYNEQFF.